Following are 28 T cell receptor beta chains from one sample sequenced in a study of blood T cell repertoires in COVID-19 (TCRdb year 2020). Library preparation employed the immunoSEQ multiplex PCR assay. This is the immuneACCESS table as TCRdb keeps it, with only in-frame sequences that have V and J called. A part of the clones is gone; compared with another copy, unresolved V genes explain less than half, and the rest is unexplained. This sample is represented by tens of thousands of clones; around 90% of them were singletons. Jointly, the top ten make up around 2.9% of the sample. Sequencing was done on a sample of peripheral blood. These receptors all come from a woman aged 50 to 60 with active or convalescent COVID-19.

This chain uses TRBV10-3 with TRBJ1-2, with TRBD1 as a possible D gene (6 bases). The V gene's germline CDR1 is ENHRY and CDR2 SYGVKD. The CDR3 covers 13 residues. The ends were cut back, 4 bases at V and 6 bases at J, with 12 bases in the middle. The chain's CDR3 is CAISANRENGYTF. The DNA for the CDR3 is TGTGCCATCAGTGCGAACAGGGAAAATGGCTACACCTTC.

The chain couples TRBV4-3 to TRBJ2-7, with TRBD1 identical over 8 bases. CDR1 LGHNA and CDR2 YSLEER come from the germline V gene. CDR3 length equals 14 residues. V lost 2 bases and J lost 2; bases outside the gene matches: 2. Here the CDR3 DNA reads TGCGCCAGCAGCCAAATACAGGGGGCCTACGAGCAGTACTTC. Translated: CASSQIQGAYEQYF.

The chain combines TRBV7-8 with TRBJ1-5; D call uncertain. From germline, CDR1 is SGHVS and CDR2 FQNEAQ. CDR3 length equals 15 residues. Trimming took off 2 bases at V and 0 bases at J, with 8 bases between the two ends. The CDR3 reads CASSLQRYSNQPQHF. The CDR3 region has the DNA TGTGCCAGCAGCTTACAGAGGTATAGCAATCAGCCCCAGCATTTT.

This clone was recorded a few times. The chain recombines TRBV30 with TRBJ1-1, with 8 bases lining up with TRBD1. The trim removed 2 bases at V and 4 bases at J, leaving 9 bases unmatched. The CDR3 has 15 residues. The germline gives CDR1 GTSNPN, CDR2 SVGIG (reference sequence). The CDR3 DNA reads as TGTGCCTGGAGTACCGCCGGACAGGGTTTCACTGAAGCTTTCTTT. As protein: CAWSTAGQGFTEAFF.

The chain is built from TRBV13 and TRBJ2-7; a weak D match, TRBD1 (6 bases). This CDR3 spans 13 amino acids. The V gene's germline CDR1 is PRHDT and CDR2 FYEKMQ (reference sequence). V lost 8 bases and J lost 1, with 12 bases in between. CDR3 DNA: TGTGCCAGCTCAGGGGACGGATCCTACGAGCAGTACTTC. Translation gives CASSGDGSYEQYF.

The rearrangement links TRBV30 to TRBJ1-3; D is unclear. V shed 0 bases and J shed 0 bases, with 12 bases lying between them. Germline loops: CDR1 GTSNPN, CDR2 SVGIG (reference sequence). This CDR3 is built from 16 residues. The CDR3 DNA reads as TGTGCCTGGAGTGTACTCCGACAACCCTCTGGAAACACCATATATTTT. This translates into CAWSVLRQPSGNTIYF.

This chain connects TRBV12-3 or TRBV12-4 to TRBJ2-1; a possible D gene is TRBD1 (6 bases). This CDR3 is built from 13 residues. Trimming left V 5 bases short and J 7 bases short, with 12 bases between. CDR3 residues: CASSAGARNEQFF. CDR3 DNA: TGTGCCAGCAGTGCAGGGGCGAGGAATGAGCAGTTCTTC.

This chain uses TRBV5-4 with TRBJ1-2; TRBD1 aligns across 9 bases. CDR1 is SGHNT, CDR2 YYREEE, per germline (reference sequence). V gave up 5 bases and J gave up 6 bases; unmatched junction bases: 11. The CDR3 spans 15 residues. CDR3 loop: CASSREQGARDGYTF. For the CDR3, the DNA is TGTGCCAGCAGTCGGGAACAGGGGGCGCGAGATGGCTACACCTTC. Based on the CDR3 plus reference TRBV5-4 and TRBJ1-2, the full variable domain is ETGVTQSPTHLIKTRGQQVTLRCSSQSGHNTVSWYQQALGQGPQFIFQYYREEENGRGNFPPRFSGLQFPNYSSELNVNALELDDSALYLCASSREQGARDGYTFGSGTRLTVV.

This chain uses TRBV4-3 with TRBJ1-4, with 7 bases identical to TRBD1. The CDR3 is made up of 17 amino acids. Trimming cost V 1 base and J 3 bases; bases outside gene matches: 8. Germline lookup yields CDR1 LGHNA and CDR2 YSLEER. The DNA of the CDR3 is TGCGCCAGCAGCCAAGGACAGGGTGGAAAATCTAATGAAAAACTGTTTTTT. Its translation: CASSQGQGGKSNEKLFF.

The rearrangement joins TRBV9 to TRBJ1-2; D unresolved. CDR1 SGDLS and CDR2 YYNGEE come from the germline V gene. The V end was cut by 9 bases, the J end by 8 bases, with 17 bases between. This CDR3 comprises 12 residues. The CDR3 protein is CAKARVSEGYTF. CDR3 in DNA: TGTGCCAAAGCGAGGGTATCAGAAGGCTACACCTTC.

V gene TRBV19 combines with J gene TRBJ1-1; possibly TRBD1 for D (5 bases). The CDR3 sequence is 15 residues long. From germline, CDR1 is LNHDA and CDR2 SQIVND (reference sequence). Trimming took 6 bases from V and 1 from J, leaving 15 bases between them. In DNA, the CDR3 is TGTGCCAGTAGCGTCTTCGGGAGGGGGAACACTGAAGCTTTCTTT. Its translation: CASSVFGRGNTEAFF.

The chain uses TRBV2 and TRBJ2-5; 7 bases agree with TRBD1. Germline CDR1 SNHLY, CDR2 FYNNEI. The CDR3 runs 15 residues. V was pared by 5 bases and J by 0 bases, with 6 bases of the junction left unmatched. CDR3 amino acids: CASSRTGVYQETQYF. The CDR3 DNA is TGTGCCAGCAGTAGGACAGGAGTGTACCAAGAGACCCAGTACTTC.

This chain links TRBV7-9 with TRBJ2-7; 12 positions match TRBD2. The junction had 6 bases not matched to a gene; V was cut back by 5 bases and J by 4 bases. Germline V gives CDR1 SEHNR, CDR2 FQNEAQ (reference sequence). The CDR3 consists of 15 residues. For the CDR3, the DNA is TGTGCCAGCAGCCCGGGACTAGCGGGTGGGTACGAGCAGTACTTC. Translating it yields CASSPGLAGGYEQYF.

The chain has TRBV7-2 and TRBJ1-1; D perhaps matches TRBD1 (6 bases). CDR3 length: 15 amino acids. The V end lost 2 bases, the J end lost 5 bases, and 15 bases lay between the germline ends. CDR1 SGHTA and CDR2 FQGNSA come from the germline V gene. CDR3 in amino acids: CASSLSGGPWTEAFF. CDR3 DNA: TGTGCCAGCAGCTTATCGGGGGGGCCGTGGACTGAAGCTTTCTTT.

The chain couples TRBV19 to TRBJ2-7, with 9 bases matching TRBD1. Unmatched junction bases numbered 4, after V lost 5 bases and J lost 2 bases. CDR1 and CDR2 from the germline V gene are LNHDA and SQIVND (reference sequence). The CDR3 length is 14 residues. The CDR3 loop reads CASSWTGEAYEQYF. The CDR3, as DNA: TGTGCCAGTAGTTGGACAGGGGAAGCCTACGAGCAGTACTTC. The full variable domain, its missing parts supplied by reference TRBV19 and TRBJ2-7, is DGGITQSPKYLFRKEGQNVTLSCEQNLNHDAMYWYRQDPGQGLRLIYYSQIVNDFQKGDIAEGYSVSREKKESFPLTVTSAQKNPTAFYLCASSWTGEAYEQYFGPGTRLTVT.

Here the CDR3 reads CASSLNMLATPSYNEQFF. The CDR3 DNA reads as TGTGCCAGCAGCTTGAATATGTTAGCGACGCCCTCCTACAATGAGCAGTTCTTC. The V call is TRBV5-6, the J call TRBJ2-1, with D possibly matching TRBD2 (5 bases). The CDR3 totals 18 residues. Germline lookup yields CDR1 SGHDT and CDR2 YYEEEE. V dropped 1 base and J dropped 0 bases, with 17 bases sitting between them.

The chain recombines TRBV11-3 with TRBJ2-1; 8 positions agree with TRBD2. The junction had 6 bases not matched to a gene; V was cut back by 0 bases and J by 5 bases. The V gene's germline CDR1 is SGHNT and CDR2 YENEEA. The CDR3 spans 16 residues. CDR3 nucleotide sequence: TGTGCCAGCAGCTTAGATCTTTCCGGGGGGGACAATGAGCAGTTCTTC. Protein: CASSLDLSGGDNEQFF.

The chain uses TRBV19 and TRBJ2-6, with a weak D call TRBD1 (6 bases). Germline V gene data show CDR1 as LNHDA and CDR2 as SQIVND (reference sequence). The CDR3 length is 14 residues. Trimming took off 8 bases at V and 2 bases at J, with 10 bases between the two ends. DNA of the CDR3: TGTGCCAGTCAGGCAGGGGCTGGGGCCAACGTCCTGACTTTC. Its protein product is CASQAGAGANVLTF.

V is TRBV7-2 and J is TRBJ2-5; 8 bases map to TRBD1. V lost 1 base and J lost 4; bases outside the gene matches: 2. The CDR3 consists of 14 residues. In germline, CDR1 is SGHTA, CDR2 FQGNSA. CDR3 sequence: CASSLGQGAETQYF. The DNA for the CDR3 is TGTGCCAGCAGCTTAGGGCAGGGGGCAGAGACCCAGTACTTC.

The chain couples TRBV4-3 to TRBJ2-3; D perhaps matches TRBD2 (7 bases). With 0 bases removed from V and 4 bases from J, the gap between germline ends came to 20 bases. The germline V gene has CDR1 LGHNA and CDR2 YSLEER. The CDR3 sequence is 18 residues long. The chain's CDR3 is CASSQDPGGGVGPDTQYF. The CDR3 DNA reads TGCGCCAGCAGCCAAGACCCCGGAGGGGGGGTTGGGCCAGATACGCAGTATTTT.

The rearrangement joins TRBV7-9 to TRBJ2-5, with D perhaps matching TRBD1 (6 bases). V was trimmed by 11 bases and J by 2 bases, leaving 12 bases between them. Germline-derived CDR1 and CDR2 are SEHNR and FQNEAQ (reference sequence). This CDR3 has 12 amino acids. CDR3 sequence: CAGRTDQETQYF. In DNA form, the CDR3 reads TGTGCCGGAAGGACAGATCAAGAGACCCAGTACTTC.

The V call is TRBV5-1, the J call TRBJ1-1; unclear D gene. Germline loops: CDR1 SGHRS, CDR2 YFSETQ. V was pared by 4 bases and J by 0 bases, with 10 bases between. CDR3 size: 14 residues. CDR3 loop: CASSAGSLNTEAFF. CDR3 coding DNA: TGCGCCAGCAGCGCCGGGTCTTTGAACACTGAAGCTTTCTTT.

This chain joins TRBV7-9 and TRBJ2-6, with D tentatively TRBD1 (6 bases). Trimming cost V 2 bases and J 6 bases, with 20 bases left between them. CDR3 length: 18 amino acids. The germline V gene encodes CDR1 SEHNR and CDR2 FQNEAQ (reference sequence). CDR3 amino acids: CASSLLDSIFTLANVLTF. CDR3 in DNA: TGTGCCAGCAGCTTATTGGACAGTATTTTTACGTTGGCCAACGTCCTGACTTTC.

The chain combines TRBV7-6 with TRBJ1-1, with D uncertain. Germline V gene sequence: CDR1 SGHVS, CDR2 FNYEAQ. V lost 3 bases and J lost 1, with 18 bases in between. The CDR3 length is 17 residues. The CDR3 here is CASSFNLGRVGNTEAFF. DNA for the CDR3: TGTGCCAGCAGCTTTAATCTGGGGAGGGTGGGGAACACTGAAGCTTTCTTT. The full variable domain, in which reference TRBV7-6 and TRBJ1-1 provide the parts outside the CDR3, is GAGVSQSPRYKVTKRGQDVALRCDPISGHVSLYWYRQALGQGPEFLTYFNYEAQQDKSGLPNDRFSAERPEGSISTLTIQRTEQRDSAMYRCASSFNLGRVGNTEAFFGQGTRLTVV.

The gene calls are TRBV5-6 and TRBJ1-4; D unclear. V lost 0 bases and J lost 4, with 7 bases in between. The germline V gene has CDR1 SGHDT and CDR2 YYEEEE. The CDR3 runs 14 residues. CDR3 bases: TGTGCCAGCAGCTTGGGAGGCAGTAATGAAAAACTGTTTTTT. Its protein product is CASSLGGSNEKLFF.

The gene calls are TRBV6-6 and TRBJ1-5, with D possibly TRBD1 on 6 matching bases. V was pared by 4 bases and J by 1 base, with 11 bases between. The CDR3 is made up of 15 amino acids. Germline CDR1 reads MNHNY; CDR2 reads SVGAGI (reference sequence). In nucleotides, the CDR3 is TGTGCCAGCAGTTGGGCAGGGACAAGCAATCAGCCCCAGCATTTT. Residues: CASSWAGTSNQPQHF.

This clone has a single count. This chain joins TRBV5-1 and TRBJ1-6; D remains ambiguous. V dropped 4 bases and J dropped 0 bases, with 5 bases sitting between them. This CDR3 contains 14 residues. Germline assignment: CDR1 SGHRS and CDR2 YFSETQ. CDR3 nucleotides: TGCGCCAGCAGCGATAGCTCCTATAATTCACCCCTCCACTTT. Its translation: CASSDSSYNSPLHF.

CDR3 sequence reads: CAISGAKGQADTNQPQHF. DNA of the CDR3: TGTGCCATCAGTGGCGCCAAAGGACAGGCAGACACTAATCAGCCCCAGCATTTT. The chain links TRBV10-3 to TRBJ1-5, with 7 bases matching TRBD1. The V and J ends lost 4 bases and 4 bases, in that order; junction bases with no gene match: 16. The CDR3 contains 18 residues. The germline V gene encodes CDR1 ENHRY and CDR2 SYGVKD.